A single sample gave rise to the 8 T cell receptor beta chains below, sequenced in a study of cytomegalovirus exposure and HLA in healthy donors. Sequencing used immunoSEQ multiplex PCR; TCRdb keeps in-frame clones, though not all of them. The table lists fewer than 350,000 clones, approximately 90% of them singletons, with 0.92% in the top ten. Sequenced sample: PBMCs. Receptors originate from a woman between 18 and 30 years old in good health and CMV-seronegative.

On this clone: Other DNA sequences of this sample code for an identical CDR3. Here the CDR3 DNA reads TGTGCCAGCAGTGAATTGGCCGTCCAAGAGACCCAGTACTTC. Translated: CASSELAVQETQYF. The chain couples TRBV25-1 to TRBJ2-5; D uncertain. The V gene lost 1 base and the J gene lost 1 base, with 7 bases spanning the gap. CDR1 is MGHDK, CDR2 SYGVNS, per germline. The CDR3 contains 14 residues.

This clone has only a few counts. This chain connects TRBV6-4 to TRBJ2-7, with 10 bases that match TRBD2. With 5 bases clipped from V and 5 bases from J, the junction kept 6 bases outside the gene matches. The length of the CDR3 is 14 residues. Germline CDR1 MRHNA, CDR2 SNTAGT. The CDR3 loop is CASSPAGGPHEQYF. The CDR3 region has the DNA TGTGCCAGCAGTCCAGCGGGAGGGCCCCACGAGCAGTACTTC.

This clone was recorded only once. J is TRBJ2-2 and V is TRBV28; D ambiguous. The CDR3 has 12 amino acids. Trimming removed 3 bases at V and 4 bases at J, with 3 bases between. The germline V gene has CDR1 MDHEN and CDR2 SYDVKM. CDR3 DNA: TGTGCCAGCAGTTTCAGCACCGGGGAGCTGTTTTTT. Its protein is CASSFSTGELFF.

This chain joins TRBV5-4 and TRBJ2-3; D is possibly TRBD2 (6 bases). Trimming took off 2 bases at V and 6 bases at J, with 13 bases between the two ends. CDR3 length: 14 amino acids. Per the germline V gene, CDR1 is SGHNT and CDR2 is YYREEE (reference sequence). The CDR3 coding sequence is TGTGCCAGCAGCTTCAGGGCGGGGTGGGATACGCAGTATTTT. Its protein is CASSFRAGWDTQYF.

This clone was counted only a few times. This rearrangement joins TRBV27 to TRBJ1-2; D is perhaps TRBD1 (6 bases). The CDR3 consists of 14 residues. Trimming left V 6 bases short and J 4 bases short, with 15 bases between. Germline lookup yields CDR1 MNHEY and CDR2 SMNVEV (reference sequence). CDR3 bases: TGTGCCAGCAGCCCGGGGCAGGGGATCTATGGCTACACCTTC. Amino acid sequence: CASSPGQGIYGYTF.

The J gene is TRBJ2-1, the V gene TRBV28; 7 bases agree with TRBD2. Germline-derived CDR1 and CDR2 are MDHEN and SYDVKM. Trimming removed 2 bases from V and 7 bases from J; junction bases left unmatched: 8. This CDR3 has 15 residues. Here the CDR3 reads CASSLGLVGSNEQFF. For the CDR3, the DNA is TGTGCCAGCAGTTTAGGACTAGTTGGGTCGAATGAGCAGTTCTTC.

This chain joins TRBV27 and TRBJ2-1; TRBD2 agrees at 7 bases. The CDR3 is 13 amino acids. J gave up 9 bases and V 4 bases, and 6 bases lay outside the gene matches. Germline loops: CDR1 MNHEY, CDR2 SMNVEV (reference sequence). The CDR3 loop is CASSSRIAGEQFF. CDR3 DNA: TGTGCCAGCAGTTCCCGGATAGCGGGTGAGCAGTTCTTC.

CDR3: CASSIGPRRVAGGNEQFF. CDR3 DNA sequence: TGTGCCAGTAGTATTGGTCCCCGGAGGGTAGCGGGAGGCAATGAGCAGTTCTTC. V is TRBV19 and J is TRBJ2-1; the match to TRBD2 covers 10 bases. The length of the CDR3 is 18 residues. Germline loops: CDR1 LNHDA, CDR2 SQIVND (reference sequence). After removal of 3 bases from V and 6 bases from J, the junction contained 14 bases not matched to a gene.